Below, one T cell receptor beta chain is given with its context. Its antigen is unknown. An end of the junction does not agree with germline; a read error may underlie this. The sample comes from a study of tumor-infiltrating lymphocytes in primary liver carcinoma (TCRdb year 2017). Looking at the study overall: The five patients, three men and two women aged 30 to 69 years, had hepatocellular carcinoma (four) or combined HCC and intrahepatic cholangiocarcinoma (one). Tumors of the five patients were stage T1-T3 N0M0 with maximum diameters of about 4.2 to 10 cm. Roughly 3.65 to 7.13 million productive TCRbeta reads were obtained per sample, and no significant difference in read depth was found between tissue types. Across five regions of each liver tumor, along with adjacent normal tissue and blood, the study brought together TCRbeta repertoire sequencing, expression microarrays and whole-exome sequencing. A total of 35 specimens from 5 patients went through TCRbeta repertoire sequencing, namely 25 tumor regions, 5 adjacent noncancerous liver tissues and 5 peripheral blood samples. High reproducibility was observed for the technical replicate repertoires, with mean shared-clone rates roughly 0.92 and correlation coefficients above 0.95.

Without any cell sorting, total RNA and DNA were co-extracted from approximately 20-30 mg of bulk tissue using the AllPrep DNA/RNA mini kit. Between late 2015 and early 2016, roughly five patients in China with histopathologically diagnosed primary liver carcinoma had their tumors surgically resected. At the time of sampling, the patients had chronic HBV infection and had not received any treatment. Pieces of fresh tumor and adjacent tissue were cut in half, with one half kept in RNAlater at -80 degrees C and the other half sent for histology. From a lookup of the germline V gene (reference sequence), CDR1 and CDR2 are SGHAT and FQDESV. Reading from cysteine to phenylalanine, the CDR3 counts 14 amino acids. Of the read, only the CDR3 DNA is kept; its 42 bases are in frame from base 1. General conclusions and limits of the study: Pairs of tumor regions showed greater repertoire overlap (mean about 35%) than tumor-adjacent pairs (roughly 17%) or tumor-blood pairs (about 15%), which is consistent with antigen-driven expansion. The study included only four or five patients, and the authors note findings should be validated in a larger study. Because only the TCR beta chain was sequenced and unpaired alpha chains were not captured, true repertoire diversity is likely underestimated. Because the samples were bulk and unsorted, CD4+ and CD8+ T cell repertoires could not be compared. A significantly larger repertoire fraction was made up by the top 250 clones in tumors than in blood (p = 0.039).

Using a constant-region primer and ProtoScript II reverse transcriptase, TCRbeta-specific cDNA was reverse-transcribed from around 500 ng total RNA. The TCRbeta libraries were prepared through three rounds of nested multiplex PCR following a slightly modified ARM-PCR procedure. Each of the first two PCR rounds ran for about 10 cycles using multiplex TRBV1-TRBV30 forward primers together with a Cbeta reverse primer. Sample barcodes and Illumina adapters were added in a final 25-cycle PCR with Deep VentR polymerase. Before sequencing, amplicons of 200-500 bp were gel-purified using a QIAquick gel extraction kit. An Illumina HiSeq 2500 was used to sequence the TCRbeta amplicons with 250-bp paired-end reads. The study's processing was this. Reads were quality-trimmed with Trimmomatic v0.33, and paired reads were merged with FLASH v1.2.11 to recover full CDR3 sequences. MiGEC v1.2.1b assigned V, D and J germline segments to the rearranged TCRbeta sequences. Clonotype statistics, along with Shannon-Wiener diversity indices, were calculated using VDJtools v1.0.0. Except for diversity analysis, only each sample's 250 most abundant clonotypes were used in subsequent analyses to reduce sampling bias. TCRdb trimmed the raw reads at Q25, called clones with MiXCR and kept productive beta chains. Each CDR3 protein gets just one entry, which takes the most common genes and DNA from the rows behind it. It is TCRdb's table, rather than the study itself, that gives the V and J calls and clone size. The sample includes around 79,000 distinct CDR3 sequences, with 69% observed a single time. Clones ranked in the top ten supply 26% of the sample.

The clonotype was recovered from a man in his forties or fifties with primary liver carcinoma and hepatitis B virus infection. The chain joins TRBV11-1 to TRBJ2-1; the D gene is perhaps TRBD2, on 5 matching bases. What was sequenced was tumor-adjacent normal liver tissue. The sequenced DNA is TGTGCTAGCAGCTTGGGAGAGGGAGCCAATGAGCAGTTCTTC. This yields the protein CASSLGEGANEQFF. The entire variable domain, with the stretches around the CDR3 drawn from the reference TRBV11-1 and TRBJ2-1 proteins, is EAEVAQSPRYKITEKSQAVAFWCDPISGHATLYWYRQILGQGPELLVQFQDESVVDDSQLPKDRFSAERLKGVDSTLKIQPAELGDSAMYLCASSLGEGANEQFFGPGTRLTVL.